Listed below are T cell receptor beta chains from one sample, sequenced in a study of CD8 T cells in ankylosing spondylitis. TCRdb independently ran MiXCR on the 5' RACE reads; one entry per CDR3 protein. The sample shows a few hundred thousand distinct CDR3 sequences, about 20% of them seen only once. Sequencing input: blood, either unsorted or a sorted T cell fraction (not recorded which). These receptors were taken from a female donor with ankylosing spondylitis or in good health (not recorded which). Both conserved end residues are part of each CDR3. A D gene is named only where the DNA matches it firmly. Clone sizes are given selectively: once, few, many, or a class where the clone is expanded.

CDR3 protein: CASSLSTGNQPQHF
CDR3 DNA: TGTGCCAGCAGCTTGTCGACGGGCAATCAGCCCCAGCATTTT
D gene: .
J gene: TRBJ1-5
CDR3 length: 14
V gene: TRBV5-6
clone size: few

CDR3 protein: CASSFLDEQFF
CDR3 DNA: TGTGCCAGCAGCTTTCTAGACGAGCAGTTCTTC
D gene: .
J gene: TRBJ2-1
CDR3 length: 11
V gene: TRBV7-2
clone size: few

CDR3 protein: CASSLRQDPNEKLFF
CDR3 DNA: TGTGCCAGCAGCCTCCGGCAGGATCCTAATGAAAAACTGTTTTTT
D gene: .
J gene: TRBJ1-4
CDR3 length: 15
V gene: TRBV9
clone size: .

CDR3 protein: CSVRGTGTNQPQHF
CDR3 DNA: TGCAGCGTTCGAGGGACAGGGACGAATCAGCCCCAGCATTTT
D gene: TRBD1
J gene: TRBJ1-5
CDR3 length: 14
V gene: TRBV29-1
clone size: many

CDR3 protein: CSAPTSGRFTDTQYF
CDR3 DNA: TGCAGTGCACCAACTAGCGGGAGATTTACAGATACGCAGTATTTT
D gene: TRBD2
J gene: TRBJ2-3
CDR3 length: 15
V gene: TRBV20-1
clone size: .

CDR3 protein: CASSLVLGTEQFF
CDR3 DNA: TGTGCCAGCAGCTTGGTGCTGGGGACAGAGCAGTTCTTC
D gene: .
J gene: TRBJ2-1
CDR3 length: 13
V gene: TRBV5-6
clone size: few

CDR3 protein: CASSYTGGGIQETQYF
CDR3 DNA: TGTGCCAGCAGCTACACTGGGGGAGGGATCCAAGAGACCCAGTACTTC
D gene: TRBD2
J gene: TRBJ2-5
CDR3 length: 16
V gene: TRBV6-5
clone size: few

CDR3 protein: CASSQDSASWGNEQFF
CDR3 DNA: TGCGCCAGCAGCCAAGATAGTGCCTCCTGGGGAAATGAGCAGTTCTTC
D gene: .
J gene: TRBJ2-1
CDR3 length: 16
V gene: TRBV4-3
clone size: many

CDR3 protein: CASSLAGAGRYNEQFF
CDR3 DNA: TGTGCCAGCAGTCTTGCGGGAGCGGGACGATACAATGAGCAGTTCTTC
D gene: TRBD2
J gene: TRBJ2-1
CDR3 length: 16
V gene: TRBV12-3/TRBV12-4
clone size: few

CDR3 protein: CASSPPGVMKKLFF
CDR3 DNA: TGTGCCAGCAGCCCACCGGGGGTAATGAAAAAACTGTTTTTT
D gene: .
J gene: TRBJ1-4
CDR3 length: 14
V gene: TRBV16
clone size: few

CDR3 protein: CASSTRPNGQYF
CDR3 DNA: TGTGCCAGCAGTACACGGCCCAACGGGCAGTACTTC
D gene: .
J gene: TRBJ2-7
CDR3 length: 12
V gene: TRBV12-3/TRBV12-4
clone size: .

CDR3 protein: CASSLGSGNQETQYF
CDR3 DNA: TGTGCCAGCAGCTTAGGTAGCGGGAACCAAGAGACCCAGTACTTC
D gene: TRBD2
J gene: TRBJ2-5
CDR3 length: 15
V gene: TRBV7-9
clone size: many

CDR3 protein: CASSPAGRGTEAFF
CDR3 DNA: TGTGCCAGCTCACCAGCCGGACGAGGCACTGAAGCTTTCTTT
D gene: .
J gene: TRBJ1-1
CDR3 length: 14
V gene: TRBV18
clone size: .

CDR3 protein: CASSSRAGNEQFF
CDR3 DNA: TGTGCCAGCAGCTCCCGGGCAGGTAATGAGCAGTTCTTC
D gene: .
J gene: TRBJ2-1
CDR3 length: 13
V gene: TRBV5-6
clone size: few

CDR3 protein: CASSQGRTGGAYEQYF
CDR3 DNA: TGTGCCAGCAGCCAAGGAAGGACAGGAGGTGCCTACGAGCAGTACTTC
D gene: TRBD1
J gene: TRBJ2-7
CDR3 length: 16
V gene: TRBV3-1
clone size: few

CDR3 protein: CASSQEKFPQAGLAKNIQYF
CDR3 DNA: TGCGCCAGCAGCCAAGAAAAGTTCCCCCAGGCGGGCCTAGCCAAAAACATTCAGTACTTC
D gene: .
J gene: TRBJ2-4
CDR3 length: 20
V gene: TRBV4-3
clone size: few

CDR3 protein: CSVDVAGYEDF
CDR3 DNA: TGCAGCGTTGATGTAGCGGGGTACGAGGACTTC
D gene: TRBD2
J gene: TRBJ2-5
CDR3 length: 11
V gene: TRBV29-1
clone size: few

CDR3 protein: CASSLPLSTVNEKLFF
CDR3 DNA: TGTGCCAGCAGCTTACCACTCAGCACAGTTAATGAAAAACTGTTTTTT
D gene: .
J gene: TRBJ1-4
CDR3 length: 16
V gene: TRBV7-9
clone size: .

CDR3 protein: CASSFGGSPGPWQFF
CDR3 DNA: TGTGCCAGCAGTTTTGGCGGTTCCCCGGGACCGTGGCAGTTCTTC
D gene: .
J gene: TRBJ2-1
CDR3 length: 15
V gene: TRBV6-2/TRBV6-3
clone size: .

CDR3 protein: CASSYLQASGTEQFF
CDR3 DNA: TGTGCCAGCAGCTACCTTCAGGCTAGCGGGACTGAGCAGTTCTTC
D gene: TRBD2
J gene: TRBJ2-1
CDR3 length: 15
V gene: TRBV7-2
clone size: many

CDR3 protein: CSVALGQLYNEQFF
CDR3 DNA: TGCAGCGTGGCCTTGGGACAACTCTACAATGAGCAGTTCTTC
D gene: .
J gene: TRBJ2-1
CDR3 length: 14
V gene: TRBV29-1
clone size: .

CDR3 protein: CAISESVGWSSYNEQFF
CDR3 DNA: TGTGCCATCAGTGAGTCGGTAGGCTGGAGCTCCTACAATGAGCAGTTCTTC
D gene: .
J gene: TRBJ2-1
CDR3 length: 17
V gene: TRBV10-3
clone size: .

CDR3 protein: CASSGQGASGYGYTF
CDR3 DNA: TGCGCCAGCTCAGGACAGGGGGCCTCGGGCTATGGCTACACCTTC
D gene: TRBD1
J gene: TRBJ1-2
CDR3 length: 15
V gene: TRBV5-1
clone size: .

CDR3 protein: CASSSQGLAGGDHTGELFF
CDR3 DNA: TGTGCCAGCAGTTCCCAGGGACTAGCGGGAGGTGATCACACCGGGGAGCTGTTTTTT
D gene: TRBD2
J gene: TRBJ2-2
CDR3 length: 19
V gene: TRBV12-3/TRBV12-4
clone size: few

CDR3 protein: CSASGIVYEQYF
CDR3 DNA: TGCAGTGCTAGCGGGATTGTTTACGAGCAGTACTTC
D gene: .
J gene: TRBJ2-7
CDR3 length: 12
V gene: TRBV20-1
clone size: few

CDR3 protein: CASSRAGASYNEQFF
CDR3 DNA: TGTGCCAGCAGCAGAGCGGGAGCGTCCTACAATGAGCAGTTCTTC
D gene: TRBD2
J gene: TRBJ2-1
CDR3 length: 15
V gene: TRBV12-3/TRBV12-4
clone size: few

CDR3 protein: CSARPSGGNEKLFF
CDR3 DNA: TGCAGTGCTAGACCCAGTGGGGGAAATGAAAAACTGTTTTTT
D gene: .
J gene: TRBJ1-4
CDR3 length: 14
V gene: TRBV20-1
clone size: few

CDR3 protein: CSARDGPAQGGNSPLHF
CDR3 DNA: TGCAGTGCTAGAGATGGGCCGGCACAGGGGGGAAATTCACCCCTCCACTTT
D gene: TRBD1
J gene: TRBJ1-6
CDR3 length: 17
V gene: TRBV20-1
clone size: .

CDR3 protein: CASHRDRVFNTGELFF
CDR3 DNA: TGTGCGTCTCATCGAGACAGGGTCTTTAACACCGGGGAGCTGTTTTTT
D gene: TRBD1
J gene: TRBJ2-2
CDR3 length: 16
V gene: TRBV19
clone size: .

CDR3 protein: CKTSNSYNEQFF
CDR3 DNA: TGCAAGACTAGCAACTCCTACAATGAGCAGTTCTTC
D gene: TRBD2
J gene: TRBJ2-1
CDR3 length: 12
V gene: TRBV20-1
clone size: few

CDR3 protein: CASSLAGLAGAETQYF
CDR3 DNA: TGTGCCAGCAGCTTAGCGGGACTAGCGGGAGCAGAGACCCAGTACTTC
D gene: TRBD2
J gene: TRBJ2-5
CDR3 length: 16
V gene: TRBV7-6
clone size: .

CDR3 protein: CASSQARPGKRGHEQYF
CDR3 DNA: TGCGCCAGCAGCCAAGCACGCCCGGGCAAGCGGGGCCACGAGCAGTACTTC
D gene: TRBD2
J gene: TRBJ2-7
CDR3 length: 17
V gene: TRBV4-3
clone size: few

CDR3 protein: CASGEGGSYEQYF
CDR3 DNA: TGTGCCAGCGGCGAGGGAGGCTCCTACGAGCAGTACTTC
D gene: .
J gene: TRBJ2-7
CDR3 length: 13
V gene: TRBV5-5
clone size: medium-sized

CDR3 protein: CASSLARTSGRGDTQYF
CDR3 DNA: TGTGCCAGCAGCCTCGCCAGGACTAGCGGGAGAGGAGATACGCAGTATTTT
D gene: TRBD2
J gene: TRBJ2-3
CDR3 length: 17
V gene: TRBV11-3
clone size: .

CDR3 protein: CAISAVGRADTQYF
CDR3 DNA: TGTGCCATCAGTGCTGTCGGAAGGGCAGATACGCAGTATTTT
D gene: .
J gene: TRBJ2-3
CDR3 length: 14
V gene: TRBV10-3
clone size: many

CDR3 protein: CASSHVGLAGAGSYEQYF
CDR3 DNA: TGTGCCAGCAGCCACGTCGGACTAGCGGGAGCCGGGTCCTACGAGCAGTACTTC
D gene: TRBD2
J gene: TRBJ2-7
CDR3 length: 18
V gene: TRBV11-2
clone size: .

CDR3 protein: CASTLRAGPNYGYTF
CDR3 DNA: TGTGCCAGCACTCTGAGGGCAGGCCCTAACTATGGCTACACCTTC
D gene: .
J gene: TRBJ1-2
CDR3 length: 15
V gene: TRBV2
clone size: .

CDR3 protein: CASSPRGGLGNYGYTF
CDR3 DNA: TGTGCCAGCAGTCCCCGGGGGGGATTGGGCAACTATGGCTACACCTTC
D gene: .
J gene: TRBJ1-2
CDR3 length: 16
V gene: TRBV12-3/TRBV12-4
clone size: few

CDR3 protein: CASSDVGASNQPQHF
CDR3 DNA: TGTGCCAGCAGTGATGTCGGGGCTAGCAATCAGCCCCAGCATTTT
D gene: .
J gene: TRBJ1-5
CDR3 length: 15
V gene: TRBV2
clone size: few